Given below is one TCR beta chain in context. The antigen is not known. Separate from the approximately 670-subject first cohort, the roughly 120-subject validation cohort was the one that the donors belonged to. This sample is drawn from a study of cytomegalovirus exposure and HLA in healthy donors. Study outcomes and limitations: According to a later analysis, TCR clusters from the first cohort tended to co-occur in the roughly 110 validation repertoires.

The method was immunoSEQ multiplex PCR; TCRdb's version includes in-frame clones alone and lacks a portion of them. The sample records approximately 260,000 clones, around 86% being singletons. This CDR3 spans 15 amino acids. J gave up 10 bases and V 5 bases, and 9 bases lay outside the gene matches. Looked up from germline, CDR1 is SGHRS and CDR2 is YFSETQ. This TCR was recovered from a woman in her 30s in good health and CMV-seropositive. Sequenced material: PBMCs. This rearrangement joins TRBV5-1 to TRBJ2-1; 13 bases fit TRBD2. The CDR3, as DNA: TGCGCCAGCAGTACCGGACTAGCGGGAGTTAGCGAGCAGTTCTTC. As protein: CASSTGLAGVSEQFF. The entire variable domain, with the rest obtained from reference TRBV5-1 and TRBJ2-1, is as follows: KAGVTQTPRYLIKTRGQQVTLSCSPISGHRSVSWYQQTPGQGLQFLFEYFSETQRNKGNFPGRFSGRQFSNSRSEMNVSTLELGDSALYLCASSTGLAGVSEQFFGPGTRLTVL.